A selection of T cell receptor beta chains follows, all from one sample in a study of shared clonotypes between healthy human individuals. The repertoire was sequenced with immunoSEQ multiplex PCR; TCRdb's copy has only in-frame clones and lacks some. This table has 730,000 or so clones, 60% to 80% appearing once. The sequenced sample was memory CD4+ T cells sorted from blood. These receptor sequences come from a woman aged 25 to 39 in good health. CDR3s include the opening cysteine and the closing phenylalanine or tryptophan. The order of the fields is J gene, D gene, clone size, V gene, CDR3 protein, CDR3 DNA. The D gene is left open where the match is weak. The listing skips clone size in some rows; elsewhere it reads once, few, many or a size class.

j_call: TRBJ2-7; d_call: .; clone_size: .; v_call: TRBV20-1; cdr3_aa: CSASGHYEQYF; cdr3_nt: TGCAGTGCTTCCGGCCACTACGAGCAGTACTTC
j_call: TRBJ1-2; d_call: .; clone_size: .; v_call: TRBV15; cdr3_aa: CATSRDQAGRYTF; cdr3_nt: TGTGCCACCAGCAGAGATCAGGCGGGCCGCTACACCTTC
j_call: TRBJ2-5; d_call: .; clone_size: .; v_call: TRBV9; cdr3_aa: CASSVDSVRGETQYF; cdr3_nt: TGTGCCAGCAGCGTAGACAGCGTTAGAGGAGAGACCCAGTACTTC
j_call: TRBJ1-2; d_call: .; clone_size: .; v_call: TRBV27; cdr3_aa: CASRADEGGYTF; cdr3_nt: TGTGCCAGCAGAGCGGACGAGGGTGGCTACACCTTC
j_call: TRBJ2-1; d_call: .; clone_size: .; v_call: TRBV11-2; cdr3_aa: CASSPPGMSSYNEQFF; cdr3_nt: TGTGCCAGCAGCCCCCCAGGGATGAGCTCCTACAATGAGCAGTTCTTC
j_call: TRBJ2-1; d_call: TRBD2; clone_size: few; v_call: TRBV4-1; cdr3_aa: CASSHLDLGLAGDNEQFF; cdr3_nt: TGCGCCAGCAGCCATCTTGACCTCGGACTAGCGGGAGACAATGAGCAGTTCTTC
j_call: TRBJ2-7; d_call: TRBD1; clone_size: .; v_call: TRBV7-2; cdr3_aa: CASSFGTGFNEQYF; cdr3_nt: TGTGCCAGCAGCTTTGGGACAGGGTTCAACGAGCAGTACTTC
j_call: TRBJ2-7; d_call: .; clone_size: .; v_call: TRBV19; cdr3_aa: CASRGGNYEQYF; cdr3_nt: TGTGCCAGTAGAGGAGGGAACTACGAGCAGTACTTC
j_call: TRBJ1-1; d_call: TRBD1; clone_size: once; v_call: TRBV4-2; cdr3_aa: CASRGRQGNTEAFF; cdr3_nt: TGTGCCAGCAGGGGAAGACAGGGAAACACTGAAGCTTTCTTT
j_call: TRBJ2-3; d_call: TRBD2; clone_size: .; v_call: TRBV6-5; cdr3_aa: CASSAGAGTDTQYF; cdr3_nt: TGTGCCAGCTCCGCGGGAGCGGGCACAGATACGCAGTATTTT
j_call: TRBJ2-7; d_call: TRBD1; clone_size: .; v_call: TRBV11-2; cdr3_aa: CASSSGGTAYEQYF; cdr3_nt: TGTGCCAGCAGCTCAGGGGGCACGGCCTACGAGCAGTACTTC
j_call: TRBJ1-2; d_call: .; clone_size: few; v_call: TRBV6-1; cdr3_aa: CASSDPHRGNYGYTF; cdr3_nt: TGTGCCAGCAGTGACCCTCACCGGGGCAACTATGGCTACACCTTC
j_call: TRBJ2-1; d_call: .; clone_size: few; v_call: TRBV7-2; cdr3_aa: CASSLDSGMGGYNEQFF; cdr3_nt: TGTGCCAGCAGCTTAGACAGTGGGATGGGCGGATACAATGAGCAGTTCTTC
j_call: TRBJ2-1; d_call: .; clone_size: once; v_call: TRBV25-1; cdr3_aa: CASSDGGNYNEQFF; cdr3_nt: TGTGCCAGCAGTGACGGCGGGAACTACAATGAGCAGTTCTTC
j_call: TRBJ1-1; d_call: TRBD1; clone_size: .; v_call: TRBV27; cdr3_aa: CASSLYSFGTGGGNTEAFF; cdr3_nt: TGTGCCAGCAGTTTATATTCTTTCGGGACAGGGGGAGGAAACACTGAAGCTTTCTTT
j_call: TRBJ2-2; d_call: .; clone_size: .; v_call: TRBV7-3; cdr3_aa: CASSQTVTGELFF; cdr3_nt: TGTGCCAGCAGCCAGACCGTCACCGGGGAGCTGTTTTTT
j_call: TRBJ1-4; d_call: .; clone_size: .; v_call: TRBV15; cdr3_aa: CATSALGQGSEKLFF; cdr3_nt: TGTGCCACCAGCGCCCTGGGACAAGGCAGTGAAAAACTGTTTTTT
j_call: TRBJ2-6; d_call: TRBD1; clone_size: .; v_call: TRBV27; cdr3_aa: CASRRQGTPGANVLTF; cdr3_nt: TGTGCCAGCAGGAGACAGGGAACCCCTGGGGCCAACGTCCTGACTTTC
j_call: TRBJ2-3; d_call: TRBD2; clone_size: .; v_call: TRBV4-1; cdr3_aa: CASSRGVAGGPRNTDTQYF; cdr3_nt: TGCGCCAGCAGCCGGGGGGTAGCGGGAGGGCCGAGAAACACAGATACGCAGTATTTT
j_call: TRBJ2-7; d_call: TRBD2; clone_size: .; v_call: TRBV5-5; cdr3_aa: CASVAGGSYEQYF; cdr3_nt: TGTGCCAGCGTAGCGGGAGGCTCCTACGAGCAGTACTTC
j_call: TRBJ2-1; d_call: .; clone_size: .; v_call: TRBV5-4; cdr3_aa: CASSDFNNEQFF; cdr3_nt: TGTGCCAGCAGCGATTTTAACAATGAGCAGTTCTTC
j_call: TRBJ2-5; d_call: .; clone_size: .; v_call: TRBV28; cdr3_aa: CASSFSLLQRGTQYF; cdr3_nt: TGTGCCAGCAGTTTTTCCCTGCTCCAACGGGGGACCCAGTACTTC
j_call: TRBJ2-1; d_call: .; clone_size: .; v_call: TRBV4-2; cdr3_aa: CASSQEAHNEQFF; cdr3_nt: TGTGCCAGCAGCCAAGAGGCTCACAATGAGCAGTTCTTC
j_call: TRBJ1-2; d_call: .; clone_size: .; v_call: TRBV5-6; cdr3_aa: CASSFSPESYGYTF; cdr3_nt: TGTGCCAGCAGCTTCAGCCCTGAGAGCTATGGCTACACCTTC
j_call: TRBJ2-5; d_call: TRBD1; clone_size: .; v_call: TRBV27; cdr3_aa: CASSLNRGQETQYF; cdr3_nt: TGTGCCAGCAGTTTAAACAGGGGGCAAGAGACCCAGTACTTC
j_call: TRBJ2-7; d_call: .; clone_size: .; v_call: TRBV11-2; cdr3_aa: CASREVGNHEQYF; cdr3_nt: TGTGCCAGCAGGGAAGTCGGGAACCACGAGCAGTACTTC
j_call: TRBJ2-7; d_call: TRBD2; clone_size: .; v_call: TRBV29-1; cdr3_aa: CSARREGNEQYF; cdr3_nt: TGCAGCGCCCGGCGGGAGGGTAACGAGCAGTACTTC
j_call: TRBJ2-2; d_call: .; clone_size: .; v_call: TRBV4-1; cdr3_aa: CASSQDWPGELFF; cdr3_nt: TGCGCCAGCAGCCAAGATTGGCCCGGGGAGCTGTTTTTT
j_call: TRBJ2-1; d_call: TRBD2; clone_size: .; v_call: TRBV7-2; cdr3_aa: CASSLEAGGPRGQFF; cdr3_nt: TGTGCCAGCAGCCTTGAAGCGGGAGGGCCACGGGGGCAGTTCTTC
j_call: TRBJ2-6; d_call: .; clone_size: .; v_call: TRBV19; cdr3_aa: CATSFSGANVLTF; cdr3_nt: TGTGCCACCTCATTTTCTGGGGCCAACGTCCTGACTTTC
j_call: TRBJ2-6; d_call: .; clone_size: .; v_call: TRBV7-9; cdr3_aa: CASSLALQVSGANVLTF; cdr3_nt: TGTGCCAGCAGCTTAGCGCTACAGGTCTCTGGGGCCAACGTCCTGACTTTC
j_call: TRBJ2-5; d_call: .; clone_size: .; v_call: TRBV9; cdr3_aa: CASSVVPGTTQETQYF; cdr3_nt: TGTGCCAGCAGCGTAGTTCCGGGGACAACACAAGAGACCCAGTACTTC